This is a list of T cell receptor beta chains from one sample in a study of blood T cell repertoires in COVID-19. Some clones are missing from TCRdb's copy, which holds only in-frame ones; the method was immunoSEQ multiplex PCR. The sample gives 150,000 to 200,000 clones, around 81% of which show up once; approximately 2.4% is in the top ten. Sequencing was carried out using peripheral blood. Source of these receptors: a human donor with acute or convalescent COVID-19. The donor label of this sample is uncertain. The CDR3 runs from the conserved cysteine through the conserved F or W.

>TRBJ2-5|TRBV5-4
CASSPNPTGARWGETQYF
>TRBJ1-2|TRBV19
CASTPTGKEGYTF
>TRBJ1-1|TRBV4-2
CASSPGTGTGNTEAFF
>TRBJ1-3|TRBV29-1
CSVRGSLGGNTIYF
>TRBJ1-2|TRBV7-8
CASSLARTELRGGYTF
>TRBJ1-5|TRBV6-1
CASSEALGPTNQPQHF
>TRBJ1-2|TRBV6-4
CASSDSMRAFRGGYGYTF
>TRBJ2-5|TRBV7-2
CASTLPPAGRGETQYF
>TRBJ1-2|TRBV15
CATRTGAQGYGYTF
>TRBJ2-3|TRBV28
CASSLGGRPLDTQYF
>TRBJ1-1|TRBV5-4
CASSRDQRTEAFF
>TRBJ2-3|TRBV5-1
CASSLESSDTDTQYF
>TRBJ2-5|TRBV28
CASSPHGTGYQETQYF
>TRBJ1-2|TRBV30
CAWSVGPGQIYGYTF
>TRBJ2-7|TRBV9
CASGGLAGGRTEQYF
>TRBJ2-1|TRBV7-2
CASSRSGGPSYNEQFF
>TRBJ2-7|TRBV5-1
CASSLVGQDSYEQYF
>TRBJ2-3|TRBV4-1
CASSQEAGARLNTDTQYF
>TRBJ2-2|TRBV4-1
CASSPRMGRATGELFF
>TRBJ2-2|TRBV3-1/TRBV3-2
CASTRTSGMGTGELFF
>TRBJ2-7|TRBV6-5
CASSPKRGGLNEQYF
>TRBJ2-2|TRBV19
CASSIITGQGELFF
>TRBJ1-6|TRBV2
CASSYQGQPYSPLHF
>TRBJ2-3|TRBV2
CASSDGRQGAGDTQYF
>TRBJ2-2|TRBV21-1
CASSKEDRKPNTGELFF
>TRBJ1-6|TRBV6-1
CASSDTQGYNSPLHF
>TRBJ2-1|TRBV5-1
CASSLPTSGGPQEQFF
>TRBJ2-1|TRBV18
CASSRGGRGFNEQFF
>TRBJ1-2|TRBV11-2
CASSSTTGKETSYGYTF
>TRBJ1-1|TRBV27
CASSDRGTGTYEVTEAFF
>TRBJ1-1|TRBV7-3
CASSLNGGENTEAFF
>TRBJ2-7|TRBV3-1/TRBV3-2
CASSHGQGYEQYF
>TRBJ2-5|TRBV28
CASSSGTVQETQYF
>TRBJ2-3|TRBV5-6
CASSPSGRRTDTQYF
>TRBJ2-3|TRBV7-6
CASSLRTDTQYF
>TRBJ1-4|TRBV30
CAWSVRPGTVNEKLFF
>TRBJ2-5|TRBV6-5
CASSAGSRQTQYF
>TRBJ1-5|TRBV5-8
CASSLGGRGYQPQHF
>TRBJ2-7|TRBV12-3/TRBV12-4
CASSLNGFYEQYF
>TRBJ1-1|TRBV5-1
CASSSYQGTTEAFF
>TRBJ2-3|TRBV6-2/TRBV6-3
CASSYGAGGLPDTQYF
>TRBJ2-2|TRBV9
CASSVAETGLAGYTGELFF
>TRBJ2-1|TRBV7-2
CASSLGPGGRYEQFF
>TRBJ2-3|TRBV3-1/TRBV3-2
CASSPRLAPWSPENRMDTQYF
>TRBJ2-7|TRBV5-4
CASSPNSGRAPYEQYF
>TRBJ1-3|TRBV28
CASVTGASGNTIYF